The clone carrying this TCR beta chain was seen a few times. Repertoires were generated with immunoSEQ multiplex PCR, while TCRdb's copy carries only in-frame clones and drops some. This sample has approximately 580,000 clones, with around 78% found just once. This entry belongs to a study of shared T cell receptors in the human thymus. Germline CDR1 reads MDHEN; CDR2 reads SYDVKM. The V segment lost 8 bases and the J segment 2 bases; nucleotides outside the gene matches: 5. CDR3 length equals 15 residues. These records were also assigned to another study, of human thymus T cells.

The sample was thymocytes. The chain recombines TRBV28 with TRBJ2-6, with TRBD1 matching over 8 bases. The source of this sequence is a boy less than two years old with a congenital heart defect. CDR3 bases: TGTGCCAGCGGCGGCAGGGGGCCTGGGGCCAACGTCCTGACTTTC. Translated: CASGGRGPGANVLTF.